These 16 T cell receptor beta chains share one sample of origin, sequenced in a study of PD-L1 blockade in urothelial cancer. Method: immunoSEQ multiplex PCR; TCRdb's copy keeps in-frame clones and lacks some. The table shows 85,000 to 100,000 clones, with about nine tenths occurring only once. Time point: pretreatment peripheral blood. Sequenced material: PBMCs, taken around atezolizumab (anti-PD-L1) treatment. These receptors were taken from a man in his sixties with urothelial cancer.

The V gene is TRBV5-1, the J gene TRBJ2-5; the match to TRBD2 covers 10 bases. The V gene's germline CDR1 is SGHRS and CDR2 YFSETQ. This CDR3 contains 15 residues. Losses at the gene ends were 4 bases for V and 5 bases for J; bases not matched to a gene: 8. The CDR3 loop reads CASSLLAGGGETQYF. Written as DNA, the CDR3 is TGCGCCAGCAGCCTCTTAGCGGGGGGCGGGGAGACCCAGTACTTC.

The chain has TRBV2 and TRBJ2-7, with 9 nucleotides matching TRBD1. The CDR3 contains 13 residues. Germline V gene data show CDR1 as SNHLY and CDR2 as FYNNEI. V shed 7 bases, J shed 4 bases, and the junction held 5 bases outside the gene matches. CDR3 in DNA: TGTGCCAGCAACTGGGACAGGGAGTACGAGCAGTACTTC. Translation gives CASNWDREYEQYF.

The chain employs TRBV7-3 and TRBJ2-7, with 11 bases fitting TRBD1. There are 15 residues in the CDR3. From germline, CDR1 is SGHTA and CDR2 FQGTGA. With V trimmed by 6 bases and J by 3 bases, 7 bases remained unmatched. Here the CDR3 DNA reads TGTGCCAGCAGTACCGGGACAGGGGGGGTCTACGAGCAGTACTTC. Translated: CASSTGTGGVYEQYF. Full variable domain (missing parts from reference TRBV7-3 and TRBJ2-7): GAGVSQTPSNKVTEKGKYVELRCDPISGHTALYWYRQSLGQGPEFLIYFQGTGAADDSGLPNDRFFAVRPEGSVSTLKIQRTERGDSAVYLCASSTGTGGVYEQYFGPGTRLTVT.

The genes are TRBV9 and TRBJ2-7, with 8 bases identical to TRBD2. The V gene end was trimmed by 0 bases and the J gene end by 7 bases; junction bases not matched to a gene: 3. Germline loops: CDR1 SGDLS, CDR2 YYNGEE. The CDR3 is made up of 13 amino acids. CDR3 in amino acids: CASSVARGGEQYF. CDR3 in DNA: TGTGCCAGCAGCGTAGCTCGGGGGGGGGAGCAGTACTTC.

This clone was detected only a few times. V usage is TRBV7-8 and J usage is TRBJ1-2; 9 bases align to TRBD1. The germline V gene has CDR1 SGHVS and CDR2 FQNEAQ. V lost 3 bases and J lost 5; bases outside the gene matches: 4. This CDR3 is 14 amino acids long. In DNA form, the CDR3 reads TGTGCCAGCAGCTTCGACGGGACAGGGTATGGCTACACCTTC. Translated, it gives CASSFDGTGYGYTF.

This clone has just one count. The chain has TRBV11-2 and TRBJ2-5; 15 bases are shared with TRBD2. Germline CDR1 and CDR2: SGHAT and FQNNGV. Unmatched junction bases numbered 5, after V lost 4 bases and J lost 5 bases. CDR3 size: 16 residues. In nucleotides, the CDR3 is TGTGCCAGCAGCTCGGGACTAGCGGGGGGCTCCGAGACCCAGTACTTC. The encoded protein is CASSSGLAGGSETQYF.

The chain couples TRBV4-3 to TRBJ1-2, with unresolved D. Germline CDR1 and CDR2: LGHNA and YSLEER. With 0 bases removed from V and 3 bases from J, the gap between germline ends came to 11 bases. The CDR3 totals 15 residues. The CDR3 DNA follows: TGCGCCAGCAGCCAAGATATTACACGGGACTATGGCTACACCTTC. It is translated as CASSQDITRDYGYTF.

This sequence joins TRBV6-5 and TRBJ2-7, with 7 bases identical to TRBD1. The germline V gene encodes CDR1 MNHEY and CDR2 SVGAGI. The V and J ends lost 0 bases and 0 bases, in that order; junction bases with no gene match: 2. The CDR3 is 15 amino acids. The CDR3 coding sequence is TGTGCCAGCAGTTACTCGACAGGGTTCTCCTACGAGCAGTACTTC. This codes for CASSYSTGFSYEQYF.

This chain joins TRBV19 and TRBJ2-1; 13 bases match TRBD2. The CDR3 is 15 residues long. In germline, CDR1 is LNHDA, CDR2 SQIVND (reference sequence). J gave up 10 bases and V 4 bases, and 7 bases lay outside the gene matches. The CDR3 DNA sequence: TGTGCCAGTAGTAGGACTAGCGGGAGTATCGAGGAGCAGTTCTTC. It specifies CASSRTSGSIEEQFF.

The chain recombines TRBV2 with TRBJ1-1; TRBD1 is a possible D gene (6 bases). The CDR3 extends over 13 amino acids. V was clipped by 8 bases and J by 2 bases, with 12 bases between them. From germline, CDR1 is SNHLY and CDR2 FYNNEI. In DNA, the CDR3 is TGTGCCAGCCAGCGGGGGCAAAACACTGAAGCTTTCTTT. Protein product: CASQRGQNTEAFF.

For the CDR3, the DNA is TGTGCCAGCAGCCAAGATAGGAGCAGGGCCACCGCCTATGGCTACACCTTC. Translation: CASSQDRSRATAYGYTF. The chain is built from TRBV4-2 and TRBJ1-2, with D possibly being TRBD1 (5 bases). V was shortened by 0 bases and J by 4 bases, with 18 bases between the two germline ends. This CDR3 contains 17 residues. CDR1 and CDR2 from the germline V gene are LGHNA and YNFKEQ.

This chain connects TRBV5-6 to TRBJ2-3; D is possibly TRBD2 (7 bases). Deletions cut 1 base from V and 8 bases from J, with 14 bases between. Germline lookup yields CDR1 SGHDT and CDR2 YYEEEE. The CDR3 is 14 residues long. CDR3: CASSLHREGGTQYF. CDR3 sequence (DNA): TGTGCCAGCAGCTTGCACAGGGAGGGTGGTACGCAGTATTTT.

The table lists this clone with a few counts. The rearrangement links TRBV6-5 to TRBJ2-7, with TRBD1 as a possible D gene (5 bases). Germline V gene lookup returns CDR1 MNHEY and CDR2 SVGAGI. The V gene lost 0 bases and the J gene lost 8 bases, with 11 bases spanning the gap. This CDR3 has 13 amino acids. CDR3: CASSYSQGWQQYF. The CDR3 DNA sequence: TGTGCCAGCAGTTACTCCCAGGGTTGGCAGCAGTACTTC.

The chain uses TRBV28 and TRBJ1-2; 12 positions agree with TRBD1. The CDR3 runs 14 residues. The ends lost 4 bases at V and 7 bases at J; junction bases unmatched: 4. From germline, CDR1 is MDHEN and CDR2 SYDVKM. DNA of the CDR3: TGTGCCAGCAGTTGGGGGACAGGGGGCTTTGGCTACACCTTC. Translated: CASSWGTGGFGYTF.

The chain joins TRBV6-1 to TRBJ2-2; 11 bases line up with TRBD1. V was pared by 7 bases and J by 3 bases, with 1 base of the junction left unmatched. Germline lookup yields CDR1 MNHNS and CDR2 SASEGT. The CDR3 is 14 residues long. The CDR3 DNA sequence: TGTGCCAGCATGGGACAGGGGGACACCGGGGAGCTGTTTTTT. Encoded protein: CASMGQGDTGELFF.

The CDR3 spells CASSTGLAGGSETQYF. The DNA for the CDR3 is TGCGCCAGCAGCACAGGACTAGCGGGAGGATCGGAGACCCAGTACTTC. This chain links TRBV5-1 with TRBJ2-5; the match to TRBD2 covers 14 bases. The CDR3 runs 16 residues. The J segment lost 5 bases and the V segment lost 4 bases, leaving 7 bases of the junction unmatched. The germline V gene encodes CDR1 SGHRS and CDR2 YFSETQ.